One sample yielded the 3 T cell receptor beta chains listed below, sequenced in a study of CD8 T cells in Susac syndrome. With random hexamers, reverse transcription was performed on about 0.5 to 1 ug of RNA. Via MiXCR, TCRdb re-called the immunoSEQ multiplex PCR reads, giving one row per CDR3 protein. The sample contains 150,000 to 200,000 distinct CDR3 sequences, about 95% of which appear only once. The sequenced sample was CD4+ T cells from PBMCs. These receptors all stem from a human donor in good health.

This rearrangement joins TRBV3-1 to TRBJ1-1; the D is unclear. Looked up from germline, CDR1 is LGHDT and CDR2 is YNNKEL (reference sequence). The CDR3 has 12 residues. The ends were cut back, 5 bases at V and 3 bases at J, with 7 bases in the middle. The CDR3 DNA sequence: TGTGCCAGCAGCTCCCGGTACACTGAAGCTTTCTTT. This translates into CASSSRYTEAFF. Full variable domain (outside the CDR3, taken from reference TRBV3-1 and TRBJ1-1): DTAVSQTPKYLVTQMGNDKSIKCEQNLGHDTMYWYKQDSKKFLKIMFSYNNKELIINETVPNRFSPKSPDKAHLNLHINSLELGDSAVYFCASSSRYTEAFFGQGTRLTVV.

The gene calls are TRBV19 and TRBJ2-7; D call uncertain. The CDR3 is 14 amino acids. V was pared by 2 bases and J by 0 bases, with 8 bases between. Per germline, CDR1 LNHDA and CDR2 SQIVND (reference sequence). The CDR3 reads CASSIRWDSYEQYF. DNA of the CDR3: TGTGCCAGTAGTATAAGATGGGACTCCTACGAGCAGTACTTC.

The chain recombines TRBV19 with TRBJ2-7; 7 bases line up with TRBD1. Germline loops: CDR1 LNHDA, CDR2 SQIVND (reference sequence). The CDR3 covers 14 residues. Trimming removed 8 bases from V and 3 bases from J; junction bases left unmatched: 10. CDR3 nucleotide sequence: TGTGCCAGTCAGTCGGTGGGACAGAGCTACGAGCAGTACTTC. Protein product: CASQSVGQSYEQYF. The full variable domain, its missing parts supplied by reference TRBV19 and TRBJ2-7, is DGGITQSPKYLFRKEGQNVTLSCEQNLNHDAMYWYRQDPGQGLRLIYYSQIVNDFQKGDIAEGYSVSREKKESFPLTVTSAQKNPTAFYLCASQSVGQSYEQYFGPGTRLTVT.